What follows describes a single T cell receptor (beta chain). No antigen is known for it. Treatment in this sample: oral pan-JAK inhibitor, 5-10 mg twice daily. Both CD4+ and CD8+ T cells were separated by sorting PBMCs. The data stem from a study of CD8+ T cells in alopecia areata. The wider study: Twice a day, 5 to 10 mg of oral tofacitinib was administered to treated patients. Findings and limits, study-wide: Clonality in lesional scalp, especially alopecia totalis/universalis, exceeded that of normal scalp. In blood and scalp, many expanded lesional clones persisted during tofacitinib.

As the sequencing template, cDNA was produced by extracting RNA and reverse transcribing it. TCRdb's table, derived via immunoSEQ multiplex PCR, lists solely in-frame clones and lacks some. The sample consists of fewer than 110,000 clones, over 80% of them appearing once. Sequenced material: CD8+ T cells sorted from blood, taken at week 24, from a patient treated with tofacitinib. The receptor comes from a human donor with alopecia areata.

CDR3 sequence (DNA): TGTGCCAGCAGCTTAGGGGACTTGACTGAAGCTTTCTTT. It codes for CASSLGDLTEAFF. The gene calls are TRBV5-5 and TRBJ1-1; a weak D match, TRBD1 (5 bases). The CDR3 has 13 amino acids. Per the germline V gene, CDR1 is SGHKS and CDR2 is YYEKEE (reference sequence). With 2 bases removed from V and 5 bases from J, the gap between germline ends came to 10 bases.